This note documents a single T cell receptor (beta chain) sequence. The CDR3 is 14 residues long. V shed 4 bases, J shed 4 bases, and the junction held 5 bases outside the gene matches. Germline lookup yields CDR1 MNHNY and CDR2 SVGAGI (reference sequence). The data stem from a study of control samples from healthy donors and cancer patients. Repertoires were generated with immunoSEQ multiplex PCR, while TCRdb's copy carries only in-frame clones and drops some. This sample's table reports about 190,000 clones. The sequence derives from a woman aged 30 to 39 in good health. Sequenced input: blood. The chain has TRBV6-6 and TRBJ2-5; 8 positions agree with TRBD2. The CDR3: CASSFGGARETQYF. The CDR3 DNA reads TGTGCCAGCAGTTTCGGGGGGGCCCGAGAGACCCAGTACTTC.